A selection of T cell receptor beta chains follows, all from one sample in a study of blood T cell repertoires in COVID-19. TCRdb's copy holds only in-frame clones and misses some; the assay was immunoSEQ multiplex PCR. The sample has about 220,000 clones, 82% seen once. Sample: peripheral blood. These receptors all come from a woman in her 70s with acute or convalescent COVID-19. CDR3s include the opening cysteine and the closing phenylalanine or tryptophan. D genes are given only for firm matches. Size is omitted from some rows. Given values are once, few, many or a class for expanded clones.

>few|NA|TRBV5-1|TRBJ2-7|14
CASSLGGRFYEQYF
TGCGCCAGCAGCCTGGGAGGCAGATTCTACGAGCAGTACTTC
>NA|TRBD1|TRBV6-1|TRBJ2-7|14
CASSTTGGAYEQYF
TGTGCCAGCAGTACCACAGGGGGAGCCTACGAGCAGTACTTC
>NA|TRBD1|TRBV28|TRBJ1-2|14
CASRGGQGVRGYTF
TGTGCCAGCAGAGGCGGACAGGGGGTGCGTGGCTACACCTTC
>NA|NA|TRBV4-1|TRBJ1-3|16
CASSQPPGGIGNTIYF
TGCGCCAGCAGCCAACCCCCCGGGGGTATCGGAAACACCATATATTTT
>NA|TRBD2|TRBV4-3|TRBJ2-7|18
CASSQDGTSGGFSYEQYF
TGCGCCAGCAGCCAAGACGGGACTAGCGGGGGGTTCTCCTACGAGCAGTACTTC
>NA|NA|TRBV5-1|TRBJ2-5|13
CASIGQLQETQYF
TGCGCCAGCATCGGACAGTTACAAGAGACCCAGTACTTC
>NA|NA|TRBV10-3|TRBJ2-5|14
CAIRGAPSEETQYF
TGTGCCATCAGGGGAGCTCCTTCGGAGGAGACCCAGTACTTC
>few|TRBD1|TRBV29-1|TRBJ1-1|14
CSAPGQGAYTEAFF
TGCAGCGCTCCGGGACAGGGGGCTTACACTGAAGCTTTCTTT
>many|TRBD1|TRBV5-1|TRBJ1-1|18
CASSLRTGDGGLNTEAFF
TGCGCCAGCAGCTTAAGGACAGGGGACGGGGGTTTGAACACTGAAGCTTTCTTT
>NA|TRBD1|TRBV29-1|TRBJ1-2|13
CSVAEDREYGYTF
TGCAGCGTCGCCGAGGACAGGGAGTATGGCTACACCTTC
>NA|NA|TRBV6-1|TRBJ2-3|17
CASSEVSGGRGKDTQYF
TGTGCCAGCAGTGAAGTAAGCGGCGGCAGGGGAAAAGATACGCAGTATTTT
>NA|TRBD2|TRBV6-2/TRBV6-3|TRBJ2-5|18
CASSYSISSGEDQETQYF
TGTGCCAGCAGTTACTCAATATCTAGCGGGGAGGACCAAGAGACCCAGTACTTC
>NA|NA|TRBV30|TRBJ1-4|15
CAWSGVGATNEKLFF
TGTGCCTGGAGTGGGGTAGGAGCAACTAATGAAAAACTGTTTTTT
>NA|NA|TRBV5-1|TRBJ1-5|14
CASSPGAGNQPQHF
TGCGCCAGCAGCCCTGGGGCCGGCAATCAGCCCCAGCATTTT
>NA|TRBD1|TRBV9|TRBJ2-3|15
CASSHTTGGTDTQYF
TGTGCCAGCAGCCACACGACAGGGGGAACAGATACGCAGTATTTT
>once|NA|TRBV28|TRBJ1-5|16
CASSSSRTYSNQPQHF
TGTGCCAGCAGTTCCTCTCGGACTTATAGCAATCAGCCCCAGCATTTT
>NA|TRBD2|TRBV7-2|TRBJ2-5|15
CASSPTSGVRETQYF
TGTGCCAGCAGCCCGACTAGCGGGGTCCGGGAGACCCAGTACTTC
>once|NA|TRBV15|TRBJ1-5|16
CATSRDQSMNNQPQHF
TGTGCCACCAGCAGAGATCAAAGCATGAATAATCAGCCCCAGCATTTT
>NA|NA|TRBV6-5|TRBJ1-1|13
CASSSTRGTEAFF
TGTGCCAGCAGTTCTACCAGGGGAACTGAAGCTTTCTTT
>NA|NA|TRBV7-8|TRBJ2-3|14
CASSQGAGTDTQYF
TGTGCCAGCAGCCAAGGGGCAGGCACAGATACGCAGTATTTT
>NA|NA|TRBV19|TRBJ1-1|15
CASSIGRLINTEAFF
TGTGCCAGTAGTATAGGGAGACTGATCAACACTGAAGCTTTCTTT
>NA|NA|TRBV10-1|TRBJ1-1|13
CASTYSRGTEAFF
TGCGCCAGCACCTACAGCCGGGGCACTGAAGCTTTCTTT
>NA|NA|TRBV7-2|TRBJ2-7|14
CASSPGTFIYEQYF
TGTGCCAGCAGCCCCGGGACATTTATCTACGAGCAGTACTTC
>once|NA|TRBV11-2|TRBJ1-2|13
CASSPPGSGGYTF
TGTGCCAGCAGCCCACCGGGGAGTGGCGGCTACACCTTC
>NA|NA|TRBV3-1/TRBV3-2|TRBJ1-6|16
CASSQFSPSEGSTLHF
TGTGCCAGCAGCCAATTCTCACCCTCGGAGGGATCGACCCTCCACTTT
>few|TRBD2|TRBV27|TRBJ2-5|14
CASNTGTSGGGQYF
TGTGCCAGCAATACCGGGACTAGCGGGGGGGGGCAGTACTTC
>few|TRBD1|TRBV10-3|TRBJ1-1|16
CAITEYTGGMNTEAFF
TGTGCCATCACCGAATATACAGGGGGTATGAACACTGAAGCTTTCTTT
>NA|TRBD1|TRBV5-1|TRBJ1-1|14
CASSRTGTNTEAFF
TGCGCCAGCAGTCGGACAGGAACGAACACTGAAGCTTTCTTT
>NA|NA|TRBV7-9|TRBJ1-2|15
CASSPNGVWVYGYTF
TGTGCCAGCAGCCCAAACGGGGTTTGGGTCTATGGCTACACCTTC
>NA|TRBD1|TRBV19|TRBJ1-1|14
CASSIRDRVTEAFF
TGTGCCAGTAGTATAAGAGACAGGGTCACTGAAGCTTTCTTT
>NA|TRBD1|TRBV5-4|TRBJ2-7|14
CASSLTGDSYEQYF
TGTGCCAGCAGCCTCACAGGGGACTCCTACGAGCAGTACTTC
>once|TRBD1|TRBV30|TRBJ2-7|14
CAWSTGQGSYEQYF
TGTGCCTGGAGCACGGGACAGGGGTCCTACGAGCAGTACTTC
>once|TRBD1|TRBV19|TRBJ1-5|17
CASSMFRDRDSNQPQHF
TGTGCCAGTAGTATGTTTCGGGACAGGGATAGCAATCAGCCCCAGCATTTT
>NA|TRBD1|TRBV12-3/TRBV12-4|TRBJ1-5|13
CASSLTGFQPQHF
TGTGCCAGCAGTTTGACAGGGTTTCAGCCCCAGCATTTT
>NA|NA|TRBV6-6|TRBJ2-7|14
CASSYSDSPYEQYF
TGTGCCAGCAGTTACTCGGACAGCCCCTACGAGCAGTACTTC
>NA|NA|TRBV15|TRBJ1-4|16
CATSRFGGTGNEKLFF
TGTGCCACCAGCAGATTCGGCGGGACGGGCAATGAAAAACTGTTTTTT
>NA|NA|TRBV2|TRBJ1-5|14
CASSAVDSNQPQHF
TGTGCCAGCAGTGCGGTAGATAGCAATCAGCCCCAGCATTTT
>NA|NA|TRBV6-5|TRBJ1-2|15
CASSYSTGANYGYTF
TGTGCCAGCAGTTACTCTACAGGAGCTAACTATGGCTACACCTTC
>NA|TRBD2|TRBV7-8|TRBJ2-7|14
CASSFREGTSEQYF
TGTGCCAGCAGCTTTAGGGAAGGGACTAGCGAGCAGTACTTC
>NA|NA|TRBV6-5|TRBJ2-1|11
CASRNGYEQFF
TGTGCCAGCAGAAACGGTTATGAGCAGTTCTTC
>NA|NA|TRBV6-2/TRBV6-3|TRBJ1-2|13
CASSYSGQFGYTF
TGTGCCAGCAGTTACTCCGGACAGTTTGGCTACACCTTC
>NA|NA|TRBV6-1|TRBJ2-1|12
CASSEPGNEQFF
TGTGCCAGCAGTGAGCCGGGGAATGAGCAGTTCTTC
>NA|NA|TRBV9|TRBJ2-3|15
CASSATGHPTDTQYF
TGTGCCAGCAGCGCGACAGGACACCCCACAGATACGCAGTATTTT
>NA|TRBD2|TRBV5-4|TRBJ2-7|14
CASSPGGDGYEQYF
TGTGCCAGCAGCCCGGGGGGGGACGGCTACGAGCAGTACTTC
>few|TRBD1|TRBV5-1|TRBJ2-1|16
CASSLVGGQGGNEQFF
TGCGCCAGCAGCTTGGTGGGGGGACAGGGAGGCAATGAGCAGTTCTTC
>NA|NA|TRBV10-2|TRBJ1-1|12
CASGRVNTEAFF
TGCGCCAGCGGCAGGGTGAACACTGAAGCTTTCTTT
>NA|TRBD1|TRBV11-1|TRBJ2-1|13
CASSYGTVNEQFF
TGTGCCAGCAGCTATGGGACAGTCAATGAGCAGTTCTTC
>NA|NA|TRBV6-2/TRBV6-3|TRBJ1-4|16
CASSDVGAGKNEKLFF
TGTGCCAGCAGTGACGTAGGGGCAGGGAAGAATGAAAAACTGTTTTTT
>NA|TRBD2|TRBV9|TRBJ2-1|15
CASSVALADYNEQFF
TGTGCCAGCAGCGTAGCGCTAGCGGACTACAATGAGCAGTTCTTC
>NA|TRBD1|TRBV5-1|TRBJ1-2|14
CASSSEGTGFDYTF
TGCGCCAGCAGCTCAGAAGGGACAGGGTTTGACTACACCTTC
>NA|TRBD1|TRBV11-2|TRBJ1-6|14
CASSLGDRNSPLHF
TGTGCCAGCAGCTTAGGGGACAGAAATTCACCCCTCCACTTT
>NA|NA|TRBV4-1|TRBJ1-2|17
CASSQDRDGSSNYGYTF
TGCGCCAGCAGCCAAGATAGGGACGGGAGTTCTAACTATGGCTACACCTTC
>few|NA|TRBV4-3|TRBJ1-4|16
CASSRGQISTNEKLFF
TGCGCCAGCAGCCGAGGACAGATATCAACTAATGAAAAACTGTTTTTT
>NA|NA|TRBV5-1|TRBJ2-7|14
CASSFQEATYEQYF
TGCGCCAGCAGCTTTCAGGAAGCTACCTACGAGCAGTACTTC
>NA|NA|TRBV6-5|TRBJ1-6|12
CASTNAGSPLHF
TGTGCCAGCACCAACGCGGGTTCACCCCTCCACTTT
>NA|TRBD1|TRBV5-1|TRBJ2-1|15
CASSLGTGGYNEQFF
TGCGCCAGCAGCTTGGGCACAGGGGGTTACAATGAGCAGTTCTTC
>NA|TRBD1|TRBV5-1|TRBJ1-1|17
CASSPSGTASMNTEAFF
TGCGCCAGCAGCCCCTCCGGGACAGCCAGCATGAACACTGAAGCTTTCTTT
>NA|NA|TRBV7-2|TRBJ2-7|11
CASSPAYEQYF
TGTGCCAGCAGCCCAGCCTACGAGCAGTACTTC
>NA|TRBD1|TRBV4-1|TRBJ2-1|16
CASSQERQGWGSEQFF
TGCGCCAGCAGCCAAGAGAGACAGGGGTGGGGGTCAGAGCAGTTCTTC